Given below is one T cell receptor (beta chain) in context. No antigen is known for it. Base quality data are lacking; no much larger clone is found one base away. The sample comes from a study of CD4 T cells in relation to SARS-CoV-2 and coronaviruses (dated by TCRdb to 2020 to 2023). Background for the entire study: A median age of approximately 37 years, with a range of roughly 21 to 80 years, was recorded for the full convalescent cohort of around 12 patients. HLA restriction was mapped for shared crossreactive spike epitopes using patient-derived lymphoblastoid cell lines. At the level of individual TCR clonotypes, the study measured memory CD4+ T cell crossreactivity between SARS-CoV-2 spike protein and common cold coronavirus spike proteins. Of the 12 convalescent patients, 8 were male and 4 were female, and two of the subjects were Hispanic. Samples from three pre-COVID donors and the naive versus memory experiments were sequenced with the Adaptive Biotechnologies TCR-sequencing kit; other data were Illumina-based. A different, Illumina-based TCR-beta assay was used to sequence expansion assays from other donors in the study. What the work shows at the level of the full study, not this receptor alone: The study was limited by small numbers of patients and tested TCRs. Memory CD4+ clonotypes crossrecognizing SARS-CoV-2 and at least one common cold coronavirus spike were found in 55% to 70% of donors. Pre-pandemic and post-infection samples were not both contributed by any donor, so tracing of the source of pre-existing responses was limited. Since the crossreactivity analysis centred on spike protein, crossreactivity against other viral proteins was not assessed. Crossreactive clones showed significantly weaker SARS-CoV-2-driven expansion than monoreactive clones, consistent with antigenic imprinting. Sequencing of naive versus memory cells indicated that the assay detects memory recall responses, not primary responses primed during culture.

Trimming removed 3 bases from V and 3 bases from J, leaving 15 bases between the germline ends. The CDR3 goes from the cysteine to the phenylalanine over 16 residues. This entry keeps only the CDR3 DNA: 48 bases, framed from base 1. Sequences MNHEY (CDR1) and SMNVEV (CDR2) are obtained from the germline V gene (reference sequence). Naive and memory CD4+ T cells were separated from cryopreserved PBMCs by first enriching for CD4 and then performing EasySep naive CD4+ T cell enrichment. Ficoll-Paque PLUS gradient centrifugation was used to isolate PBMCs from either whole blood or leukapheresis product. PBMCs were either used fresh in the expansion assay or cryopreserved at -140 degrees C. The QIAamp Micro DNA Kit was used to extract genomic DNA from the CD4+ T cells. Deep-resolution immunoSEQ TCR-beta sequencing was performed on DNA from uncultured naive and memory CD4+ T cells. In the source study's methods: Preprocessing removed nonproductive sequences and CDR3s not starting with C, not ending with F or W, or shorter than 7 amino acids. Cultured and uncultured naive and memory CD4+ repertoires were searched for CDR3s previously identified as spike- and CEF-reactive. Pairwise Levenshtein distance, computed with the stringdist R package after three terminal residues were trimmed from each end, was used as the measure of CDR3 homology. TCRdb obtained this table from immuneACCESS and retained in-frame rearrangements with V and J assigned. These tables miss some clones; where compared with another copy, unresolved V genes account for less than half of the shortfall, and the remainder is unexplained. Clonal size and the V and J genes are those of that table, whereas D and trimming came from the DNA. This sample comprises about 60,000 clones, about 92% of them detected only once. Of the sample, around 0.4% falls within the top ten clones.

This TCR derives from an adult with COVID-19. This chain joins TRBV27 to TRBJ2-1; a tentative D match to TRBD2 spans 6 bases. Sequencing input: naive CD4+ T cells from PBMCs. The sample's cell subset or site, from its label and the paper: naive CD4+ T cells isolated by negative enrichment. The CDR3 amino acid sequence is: CASSFGSGNHYNEQFF. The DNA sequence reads TGTGCCAGCAGTTTCGGTAGCGGCAACCACTACAATGAGCAGTTCTTC.